This is a list of T cell receptor beta chains from one sample in a study of control samples from healthy donors and cancer patients. Sequencing was performed with immunoSEQ multiplex PCR; in TCRdb, only in-frame clones are kept and a portion is missing. Of around 190,000 clones in the sample, around 94% are singletons; the top ten hold 1.4%. What was sequenced was blood. These receptors all stem from a man aged 25-45 years in good health. The CDR3 runs from the conserved cysteine through the conserved F or W. A D gene is named only where the DNA matches it firmly. Only part of the rows carry a size: once, few, many, or a class if the clone is expanded.

abundance	d_gene	v_gene	j_gene	CDR3nt	CDR3aa
.	.	TRBV20-1	TRBJ1-4	TGCAGTGCTATCTCCGGCGAAAAACTGTTTTTT	CSAISGEKLFF
.	.	TRBV5-6	TRBJ2-1	TGTGCCAGCAGTCTCCCAGGTGGGAATGAGCAGTTCTTC	CASSLPGGNEQFF
.	.	TRBV5-5	TRBJ1-2	TGTGCCAGCAGCGTAGGGCTTGCTAACTATGGCTACACCTTC	CASSVGLANYGYTF
.	.	TRBV5-1	TRBJ2-5	TGCGCCAGCAGCTTGGCCGGGGGAGGAGAGACCCAGTACTTC	CASSLAGGGETQYF
once	TRBD1	TRBV4-2	TRBJ2-7	TGTGCCAGCAGCCCCGCCGGGACAGGGTCCTACGAGCAGTACTTC	CASSPAGTGSYEQYF
.	TRBD2	TRBV5-1	TRBJ2-1	TGCGCCAGCAGCTCCTATAGCGGGGGGTCCTACAATGAGCAGTTCTTC	CASSSYSGGSYNEQFF
.	.	TRBV18	TRBJ1-1	TGTGCCAGCTCAGCCGCTGGGGGCTGGATGAACACTGAAGCTTTCTTT	CASSAAGGWMNTEAFF
.	.	TRBV12-5	TRBJ1-1	TGTGCTAGTGCCCGAAGTGGGGGTGGCACTGAAGCTTTCTTT	CASARSGGGTEAFF
.	TRBD1	TRBV19	TRBJ1-2	TGTGCCAGTAGTAGACCCGGGACAGGGTACGGCTACACCTTC	CASSRPGTGYGYTF
.	TRBD2	TRBV2	TRBJ2-1	TGTGCCAGCTCCCGAGATTGGACTAGCGGGCACAATGAGCAGTTCTTC	CASSRDWTSGHNEQFF
.	TRBD2	TRBV19	TRBJ2-1	TGTGCCAGTATGGCCCGGGGGGGCGGGAGCTCCTACAATGAGCAGTTCTTC	CASMARGGGSSYNEQFF
.	.	TRBV27	TRBJ1-2	TGTGCCAGCAGTCGGGCCGGAGCTAACTATGGCTACACCTTC	CASSRAGANYGYTF
.	.	TRBV2	TRBJ1-5	TGTGCCAGCAGTGTTGGGCAGCGCAATCAGCCCCAGCATTTT	CASSVGQRNQPQHF
once	TRBD2	TRBV2	TRBJ2-1	TGTGCCAGCAGTGGACTAGCGGGAGGGCCAAATGAGCAGTTCTTC	CASSGLAGGPNEQFF
.	.	TRBV3-1/TRBV3-2	TRBJ1-6	TGTGCCAGCAGTCAACTCGGATCACCCCTCCACTTT	CASSQLGSPLHF
.	TRBD2	TRBV27	TRBJ2-1	TGTGCCAGCAGTTTATTTCCTAGCGGGGCCCACAATGAGCAGTTCTTC	CASSLFPSGAHNEQFF
.	.	TRBV6-4	TRBJ2-2	TGTGCCAGCAGTGAAGGCTCCACCGGGGAGCTGTTTTTT	CASSEGSTGELFF
.	TRBD1	TRBV2	TRBJ2-2	TGTGCCAGCAGTAAAAGGTGGATGGGGACAGACCTCACCGGGGAGCTGTTTTTT	CASSKRWMGTDLTGELFF
.	.	TRBV30	TRBJ1-2	TGTGCCTGGGGGACTAACTATGGCTACACCTTC	CAWGTNYGYTF
.	TRBD1	TRBV27	TRBJ2-7	TGTGCCAGCAGTTCGGCCGGGACAGGATCCTACGAGCAGTACTTC	CASSSAGTGSYEQYF
once	TRBD1	TRBV5-1	TRBJ2-5	TGCGCCAGCAGCTTGTTATGGGACAGGGGGTATCAAGAGACCCAGTACTTC	CASSLLWDRGYQETQYF
.	.	TRBV29-1	TRBJ1-4	TGCAGCGTCGTAGCGTTGGGGTCAACTAATGAAAAACTGTTTTTT	CSVVALGSTNEKLFF
.	.	TRBV3-1/TRBV3-2	TRBJ1-1	TGTGCCAGCAGCCAAGATCTACAGAAGGCTTTCTTT	CASSQDLQKAFF
.	.	TRBV30	TRBJ1-5	TGTGCCTGGAGAGGGAGTTGGGGCAATCAGCCCCAGCATTTT	CAWRGSWGNQPQHF
once	TRBD2	TRBV7-9	TRBJ2-1	TGTGCCAGCAGCTTAGAACTACTAGCGGGAGTGAGTAATGAGCAGTTCTTC	CASSLELLAGVSNEQFF
.	.	TRBV11-2	TRBJ2-7	TGTGCCAGCAGCTTCGGTCAAGCCTACGAGCAGTACTTC	CASSFGQAYEQYF
once	TRBD2	TRBV27	TRBJ2-1	TGTGCCAGCACCTTCCTAGCGGGGGGGCTCTATGAGCAGTTCTTC	CASTFLAGGLYEQFF
.	TRBD2	TRBV6-1	TRBJ2-1	TGTGCCAGCAGTGAAATAGCGGGGGGCCAAAATGAGCAGTTCTTC	CASSEIAGGQNEQFF
.	.	TRBV10-2	TRBJ1-6	TGCGCCAGCAGTGAGGGGGGGGATAATTCACCCCTCCACTTT	CASSEGGDNSPLHF
.	.	TRBV24-1	TRBJ2-7	TGTGCCACCAGTGATTTTCGCAGGACCCCCTACGAGCAGTACTTC	CATSDFRRTPYEQYF
.	TRBD2	TRBV4-3	TRBJ2-7	TGCGCCAGCAGCCAAGATATGGGCGGGGGGTACGAGCAGTACTTC	CASSQDMGGGYEQYF
.	.	TRBV18	TRBJ2-3	TGTGCCAGCTCACCGCTAGACAGCACAGATACGCAGTATTTT	CASSPLDSTDTQYF
.	TRBD1	TRBV6-1	TRBJ2-7	TGTGCCAGCAGAGAAACTCGGACAGGGCTATCCTACGAGCAGTACTTC	CASRETRTGLSYEQYF
once	TRBD1	TRBV5-1	TRBJ1-4	TGCGCCAGCAGCATCGGGACAGGTCGTGAAAAACTGTTTTTT	CASSIGTGREKLFF
.	TRBD1	TRBV10-3	TRBJ1-5	TGTGCCATCAGTGGACAGGGGCCCCCGGAATTGCCCCAGCATTTT	CAISGQGPPELPQHF
.	.	TRBV3-1/TRBV3-2	TRBJ1-1	TGTGCCAGCAGCCCGCAGTCGAACACTGAAGCTTTCTTT	CASSPQSNTEAFF
.	.	TRBV6-1	TRBJ2-6	TGTGCCAGCAGTGAACCCTTTAGGGGGACAACCTTACGCTCTGGGGCCAACGTCCTGACTTTC	CASSEPFRGTTLRSGANVLTF
.	TRBD2	TRBV2	TRBJ2-1	TGTGCCAGCAATCTAGCGGGAGTTAGGGGCAATGAGCAGTTCTTC	CASNLAGVRGNEQFF
.	TRBD1	TRBV9	TRBJ2-5	TGTGCCAGCAGTGTACGACAGGGTGGAACAGAGACCCAGTACTTC	CASSVRQGGTETQYF